The 14 T cell receptor beta chains listed next were all sequenced from one sample in a study of blood T cell repertoires in COVID-19 (TCRdb year 2020). The library was prepared using the immunoSEQ multiplex PCR assay. Held by TCRdb, this immuneACCESS table contains in-frame sequences only and omits some clones. Under half of the omission traces to an unresolved V gene where checked; the cause of the rest is unknown. The sample table lists about 180,000 clones, roughly nine tenths of them with a count of one. In total, the top ten clones hold under 2% of the sample. The sample consisted of peripheral blood. The receptors were gathered from a man between 18 and 29 years old who had recovered from COVID-19.

As DNA, the CDR3 is TGTGCCAGCAGCGTAGCCGGCGGGCTGTCCTACAATGAGCAGTTCTTC. Translation: CASSVAGGLSYNEQFF. The chain links TRBV9 to TRBJ2-1, with a tentative D call TRBD2 (5 bases). With 0 bases removed from V and 1 base from J, the gap between germline ends came to 11 bases. The germline gives CDR1 SGDLS, CDR2 YYNGEE. The CDR3 sequence is 16 residues long.

This chain links TRBV3-1 (or the pseudogene TRBV3-2) with TRBJ1-2; maybe TRBD1 (5 bases). The CDR3 totals 13 residues. Trimming stripped 4 bases from V and 3 bases from J, with 9 bases between. CDR1 LGHDT and CDR2 YNNKEL come from the germline V gene (reference sequence). Here the CDR3 reads CASSPDRYYGYTF. The CDR3 nucleotides read TGTGCCAGCAGCCCAGACAGATACTATGGCTACACCTTC.

This clone is a singleton in its sample. This chain connects TRBV5-4 to TRBJ2-5; no definite D call. CDR1 is SGHNT, CDR2 YYREEE, per germline (reference sequence). The CDR3 totals 14 residues. V lost 0 bases, J lost 5 bases, and 11 bases lay in between. In DNA form, the CDR3 reads TGTGCCAGCAGCTTGGCCGGCGGTCGGGAGACCCAGTACTTC. Its protein product is CASSLAGGRETQYF.

The J gene is TRBJ2-3, the V gene TRBV18; maybe TRBD1 (6 bases). The CDR3 covers 14 residues. V gave up 1 base and J gave up 4 bases, with 9 bases separating them. Germline-derived CDR1 and CDR2 are KGHSH and LQKENI. The CDR3 reads CASSPRTAPDTQYF. The CDR3 bases are TGTGCCAGCTCACCACGGACAGCGCCAGATACGCAGTATTTT.

The chain joins TRBV9 to TRBJ1-5; 7 nucleotides align to TRBD1. Germline lookup yields CDR1 SGDLS and CDR2 YYNGEE. Losses at the gene ends were 4 bases for V and 3 bases for J; bases not matched to a gene: 4. This CDR3 has 14 residues. The CDR3 loop is CASSRGGNNQPQHF. The CDR3 nucleotides are TGTGCCAGCAGCAGAGGGGGCAACAATCAGCCCCAGCATTTT. Together with reference TRBV9 and TRBJ1-5, the CDR3 gives the full variable domain: DSGVTQTPKHLITATGQRVTLRCSPRSGDLSVYWYQQSLDQGLQFLIQYYNGEERAKGNILERFSAQQFPDLHSELNLSSLELGDSALYFCASSRGGNNQPQHFGDGTRLSIL.

The V gene is TRBV20-1, the J gene TRBJ2-3; D may be TRBD1 (5 bases). Germline CDR1 and CDR2: DFQATT and SNEGSKA (reference sequence). Trimming took 6 bases from V and 7 from J, leaving 11 bases between them. The CDR3 extends over 11 amino acids. DNA for the CDR3: TGCAGTGCGCACAGGCGTAATACGCAGTATTTT. Protein product: CSAHRRNTQYF.

The chain uses TRBV5-1 and TRBJ2-2, with a weak D call TRBD1 (5 bases). The CDR3 is made up of 15 amino acids. V lost 2 bases, J lost 3 bases, and 11 bases lay in between. Germline CDR1 and CDR2: SGHRS and YFSETQ. CDR3 amino acids: CASSFQGRDTGELFF. Written as DNA, the CDR3 is TGCGCCAGCAGCTTTCAGGGTCGCGACACCGGGGAGCTGTTTTTT.

The chain uses TRBV19 and TRBJ2-5; a possible D gene is TRBD2 (6 bases). V lost 3 bases and J lost 5, with 13 bases in between. CDR3 length: 14 amino acids. Germline CDR1 reads LNHDA; CDR2 reads SQIVND (reference sequence). The CDR3 sequence: CASSITSSQETQYF. Written as DNA, the CDR3 is TGTGCCAGTAGTATCACTAGCTCCCAGGAGACCCAGTACTTC.

The chain uses TRBV19 and TRBJ1-5; 7 bases agree with TRBD1. The CDR3 length is 14 residues. Germline CDR1 and CDR2: LNHDA and SQIVND (reference sequence). V was clipped by 7 bases and J by 3 bases; unmatched bases: 6. The CDR3 DNA sequence: TGTGCCAGTACAAAAGGACAGGTCAATCAGCCCCAGCATTTT. It encodes CASTKGQVNQPQHF.

The genes are TRBV5-1 and TRBJ1-2, with TRBD1 matching 8 bases. Germline V gene sequence: CDR1 SGHRS, CDR2 YFSETQ. The V segment lost 0 bases and the J segment 6 bases; nucleotides outside the gene matches: 10. This CDR3 has 16 amino acids. CDR3 bases: TGCGCCAGCAGCTTGGAGTTCGGGACAGGTACTCATGGCTACACCTTC. Translation gives CASSLEFGTGTHGYTF. Supplemented by reference TRBV5-1 and TRBJ1-2, the full variable domain reads KAGVTQTPRYLIKTRGQQVTLSCSPISGHRSVSWYQQTPGQGLQFLFEYFSETQRNKGNFPGRFSGRQFSNSRSEMNVSTLELGDSALYLCASSLEFGTGTHGYTFGSGTRLTVV.

In this sample, this clone turned up once. The chain joins TRBV7-8 to TRBJ2-1, with TRBD2 identical over 14 bases. Trimming cost V 5 bases and J 4 bases; bases outside gene matches: 7. Per germline, CDR1 SGHVS and CDR2 FQNEAQ. CDR3 length: 17 amino acids. As DNA, the CDR3 is TGTGCCAGCAGCCAACGACTAGCGGGAGGGAGGTACAATGAGCAGTTCTTC. It is translated as CASSQRLAGGRYNEQFF.

This rearrangement joins TRBV27 to TRBJ2-2, with no clear D. CDR3 length: 14 residues. Trimming pared 2 bases from V and 2 bases from J, leaving 6 bases between. Germline assignment: CDR1 MNHEY and CDR2 SMNVEV (reference sequence). CDR3 coding DNA: TGTGCCAGCAGTTTAACGCGAAACACCGGGGAGCTGTTTTTT. It is translated as CASSLTRNTGELFF.

V usage is TRBV25-1 and J usage is TRBJ2-1; 10 nucleotides match TRBD2. With 3 bases clipped from V and 8 bases from J, the junction kept 7 bases outside the gene matches. CDR3 length: 15 amino acids. The germline CDR1 and CDR2 sequences are MGHDK and SYGVNS. Written as DNA, the CDR3 is TGTGCCAGCAGTGATACGGCTAGCGGGAGCGATGAGCAGTTCTTC. Translated, it gives CASSDTASGSDEQFF.

CDR3 in amino acids: CASSLSTAEKLFF. Here the CDR3 DNA reads TGTGCCAGCAGCTTGTCGACAGCTGAAAAACTGTTTTTT. The chain combines TRBV5-6 with TRBJ1-4; tentative D call: TRBD1 (5 bases). V was clipped by 1 base and J by 7 bases, with 8 bases between them. CDR1 SGHDT and CDR2 YYEEEE come from the germline V gene. The CDR3 covers 13 residues.